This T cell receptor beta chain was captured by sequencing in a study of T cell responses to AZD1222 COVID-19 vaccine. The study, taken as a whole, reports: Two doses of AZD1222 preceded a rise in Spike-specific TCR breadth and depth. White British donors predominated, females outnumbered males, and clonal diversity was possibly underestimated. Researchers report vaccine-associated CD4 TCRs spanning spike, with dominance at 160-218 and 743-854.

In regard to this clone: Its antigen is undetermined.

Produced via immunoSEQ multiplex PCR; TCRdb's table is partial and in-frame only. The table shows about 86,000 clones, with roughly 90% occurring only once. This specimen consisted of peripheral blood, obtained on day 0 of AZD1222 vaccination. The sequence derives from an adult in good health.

The CDR3 region has the DNA TGTGCCAGCAGTCCGGACCTCGACAGTTACAATGAGCAGTTCTTC. Its translation is CASSPDLDSYNEQFF. J is TRBJ2-1 and V is TRBV6-2 or TRBV6-3, with D tentatively TRBD1 (5 bases). The CDR3 is made up of 15 amino acids. Trimming pared 5 bases from V and 4 bases from J, leaving 15 bases between. Germline CDR1 is MNHEY and CDR2 is SVGEGT.